This T cell receptor (beta chain) comes out of a study of blood T cell repertoires in COVID-19. Whole-study context: PBMCs, B-cell-depleted T cells, or T cells were the source of the cDNA or gDNA that made up the material.

Germline assignment: CDR1 SNHLY and CDR2 FYNNEI. The CDR3 consists of 16 residues. V gave up 6 bases and J gave up 4 bases; unmatched junction bases: 11. Participant ages covered 18 to 89 years across some 25 US areas. In assigning cohorts, the study relied on participant-reported clinical history. Exposed enrollees had met someone with a PCR-confirmed or clinician-diagnosed COVID-19 case at some point within the 2 weeks before study entry. TCRdb keeps only in-frame clones here, not all; method: immunoSEQ multiplex PCR. The sample has around 150,000 clones, roughly 83% seen once. This TCR came from a man in his 70s who had been exposed to COVID-19. The material sequenced was PBMCs or T cells enriched from blood (not recorded which). The chain is built from TRBV2 and TRBJ1-2; 10 nucleotides align to TRBD1. The CDR3 DNA reads TGTGCCAGCAGCCTCCGGGACAGGGGTTCGGCCTATGGCTACACCTTC. Its protein product is CASSLRDRGSAYGYTF.